These 16 T cell receptor beta chains came from one sample sequenced in a study of human T cells and chemical hapten exposure. Time point indicated: pre-sensitization, week 0. Described treatment: therapeutic diphenylcyclopropenone sensitization with weekly scalp DPC. Each CDR3 protein gets one entry after TCRdb re-called the RACE reads with MiXCR. In the table there are roughly 250,000 distinct CDR3 sequences, 7.5% to 9% of which are singletons. The sequenced sample was whole blood, obtained in connection with sensitization to the hapten diphenylcyclopropenone (DPC). These receptors all come from a woman aged 40-49 years with alopecia areata. Some clones in this sample may be carry-over from other donors' samples.

The V gene is TRBV7-2, the J gene TRBJ2-7, with TRBD1 identical over 8 bases. The CDR3 has 14 residues. The germline V gene encodes CDR1 SGHTA and CDR2 FQGNSA. The junction had 6 bases not matched to a gene; V was cut back by 5 bases and J by 3 bases. As DNA, the CDR3 is TGTGCCAGCAGCCCATTGACAGGGGACTACGAGCAGTACTTC. Translated: CASSPLTGDYEQYF.

Many counts were recorded for this clonotype. This chain joins TRBV7-8 and TRBJ1-2; D gene unclear. CDR1 and CDR2 from the germline V gene are SGHVS and FQNEAQ. This CDR3 has 12 residues. The germline V and J ends were trimmed by 3 bases and 4 bases, with 6 bases remaining between them. The CDR3 DNA reads as TGTGCCAGCAGCTTTGTCGGCTATGGCTACACCTTC. This translates into CASSFVGYGYTF.

This clonotype was recorded a few times. The chain is built from TRBV6-5 and TRBJ2-7; the D gene is possibly TRBD1 (5 bases). The CDR3 is made up of 15 amino acids. Germline V gene data show CDR1 as MNHEY and CDR2 as SVGAGI. Trimming removed 2 bases from V and 3 bases from J, with 14 bases in between. CDR3 loop: CASSYETLGVYEQYF. The CDR3 coding sequence is TGTGCCAGCAGTTACGAGACCCTAGGGGTCTACGAGCAGTACTTC.

The chain recombines TRBV6-5 with TRBJ1-3, with 8 bases lining up with TRBD1. The CDR3 is 15 amino acids. Germline-derived CDR1 and CDR2 are MNHEY and SVGAGI. Trimming at V came to 8 bases and at J to 2 bases, leaving 8 bases not matched to a gene. The CDR3 is CASGGRRGPGNTIYF. The CDR3 DNA follows: TGTGCCAGCGGCGGGCGCAGGGGGCCTGGAAACACCATATATTTT.

This clonotype was counted only a few times. This sequence joins TRBV4-2 and TRBJ2-7; 8 bases agree with TRBD1. The ends lost 0 bases at V and 3 bases at J; junction bases unmatched: 4. CDR3 length equals 15 residues. Germline loops: CDR1 LGHNA, CDR2 YNFKEQ. The CDR3 loop reads CASSQDTGGGYEQYF. CDR3 nucleotide sequence: TGTGCCAGCAGCCAAGATACAGGGGGTGGCTACGAGCAGTACTTC.

This clonotype was observed a handful of times. V and J are TRBV7-2 and TRBJ1-6, with TRBD1 matching 7 bases. Per germline, CDR1 SGHTA and CDR2 FQGNSA. Trimming at V came to 5 bases and at J to 7 bases, leaving 5 bases not matched to a gene. The CDR3 runs 14 residues. The CDR3 nucleotides are TGTGCCAGCAGCCTGACAGGGTGGAATTCACCCCTCCACTTT. Protein sequence: CASSLTGWNSPLHF.

This clonotype has a handful of counts. The chain employs TRBV5-1 and TRBJ2-7; possibly TRBD1 or TRBD2 for D (5 bases each). CDR3 size: 13 residues. CDR1 is SGHRS and CDR2 is YFSETQ in the germline V gene. V lost 2 bases, J lost 6 bases, and 12 bases lay in between. The CDR3 protein is CASSLQDRGEQYF. The CDR3 DNA sequence: TGCGCCAGCAGCTTACAGGACCGGGGCGAGCAGTACTTC.

This clonotype was seen repeatedly, ten times or more. The V call is TRBV7-2, the J call TRBJ1-6; D unresolved. Per germline, CDR1 SGHTA and CDR2 FQGNSA. The length of the CDR3 is 15 residues. V was pared by 4 bases and J by 3 bases, with 10 bases between. DNA of the CDR3: TGTGCCAGCAGCTGGCAGGTCTTCTATAATTCACCCCTCCACTTT. The encoded protein is CASSWQVFYNSPLHF.

The chain combines TRBV6-2 or TRBV6-3 with TRBJ2-7; D call uncertain. The CDR3 is 13 amino acids. Per the germline V gene, CDR1 is MNHEY and CDR2 is SVGEGT. Deletions cut 2 bases from V and 4 bases from J, with 9 bases between. The CDR3 coding sequence is TGTGCCAGCAGTTACCCCTCGACTTACGAGCAGTACTTC. It codes for CASSYPSTYEQYF.

This clonotype was seen a handful of times. J is TRBJ2-3 and V is TRBV5-3, with D perhaps matching TRBD2 (6 bases). Being an ORF, TRBV5-3 has a function that is uncertain. Trimming stripped 0 bases from V and 0 bases from J, with 8 bases between. The length of the CDR3 is 15 residues. CDR3 DNA sequence: TGTGCCAGAAGCTTGGCCGGGACTAGCACAGATACGCAGTATTTT. It specifies CARSLAGTSTDTQYF.

The V call is TRBV6-2 or TRBV6-3, the J call TRBJ2-3; 8 bases line up with TRBD1. The CDR3 has 14 residues. With 3 bases clipped from V and 4 bases from J, the junction kept 3 bases outside the gene matches. The V gene's germline CDR1 is MNHEY and CDR2 SVGEGT. Here the CDR3 DNA reads TGTGCCAGCAGTTATGACAGGGGAGCAGATACGCAGTATTTT. This sequence encodes CASSYDRGADTQYF.

This chain uses TRBV28 with TRBJ2-1; D not resolved. The CDR3 length is 15 residues. Germline V gives CDR1 MDHEN, CDR2 SYDVKM. V was shortened by 8 bases and J by 6 bases, with 20 bases between the two germline ends. In nucleotides, the CDR3 is TGTGCCAGCGTCAAAGCGCCCCCGGTCTCCAATGAGCAGTTCTTC. Its protein product is CASVKAPPVSNEQFF. Full variable domain (outside the CDR3, taken from reference TRBV28 and TRBJ2-1): DVKVTQSSRYLVKRTGEKVFLECVQDMDHENMFWYRQDPGLGLRLIYFSYDVKMKEKGDIPEGYSVSREKKERFSLILESASTNQTSMYLCASVKAPPVSNEQFFGPGTRLTVL.

This clonotype was seen once. The chain uses TRBV28 and TRBJ2-5; 7 bases match TRBD2. Unmatched junction bases numbered 9, after V lost 4 bases and J lost 1 base. CDR1 is MDHEN and CDR2 is SYDVKM in the germline V gene. There are 16 residues in the CDR3. CDR3 in DNA: TGTGCCAGCAGTTCCCATTGGCGGGAGCTCCAAGAGACCCAGTACTTC. It codes for CASSSHWRELQETQYF.

At least ten counts were recorded for this clonotype. The chain couples TRBV20-1 to TRBJ1-5, with D maybe TRBD1 (5 bases). Per germline, CDR1 DFQATT and CDR2 SNEGSKA (reference sequence). V was clipped by 7 bases and J by 0 bases, with 16 bases between them. The CDR3 extends over 15 amino acids. This CDR3 is CSVQQAGYSNQPQHF. The CDR3 DNA reads TGCAGTGTCCAACAGGCAGGTTATAGCAATCAGCCCCAGCATTTT.

This clonotype has just a few counts. This chain connects TRBV6-4 to TRBJ2-7, with TRBD1 matching over 7 bases. CDR3 size: 14 residues. The V gene's germline CDR1 is MRHNA and CDR2 SNTAGT. V trimming: 3 bases; J trimming: 3 bases; junction bases outside the gene matches: 5. CDR3 amino acids: CASSEQGKGYEQYF. CDR3 DNA: TGTGCCAGCAGTGAACAGGGGAAAGGCTACGAGCAGTACTTC.

This clonotype came up a few times. The chain recombines TRBV20-1 with TRBJ2-7, with 7 bases aligning to TRBD2. CDR1 and CDR2 (germline): DFQATT, SNEGSKA (reference sequence). Trimming took 0 bases from V and 2 from J; bases not matched to a gene: 10. This CDR3 contains 16 residues. CDR3 loop: CSARDLERGPPYEQYF. DNA of the CDR3: TGCAGTGCTAGAGATTTGGAGCGGGGCCCCCCCTACGAGCAGTACTTC.